Each of the 28 T cell receptor beta chains below was sequenced from the same sample in a study of siplizumab effects on memory and regulatory T cells. Sequencing used immunoSEQ multiplex PCR; TCRdb keeps in-frame clones, though not all of them. The sample has fewer than 9,500 clones, approximately 74% seen once. Sequencing was carried out using effector memory CD8+ T cells sorted from blood. As to subset: unstimulated CD8+ effector memory T cells. The receptors come from a human donor in good health.

This chain links TRBV5-1 with TRBJ2-7; D not certain. Germline V gene sequence: CDR1 SGHRS, CDR2 YFSETQ. Deletions cut 5 bases from V and 1 base from J, with 7 bases between. The CDR3 is made up of 12 amino acids. Here the CDR3 DNA reads TGCGCCAGCAGTGGGCCGTCCTACGAGCAGTACTTC. Amino acid sequence: CASSGPSYEQYF. The variable domain in full, completed from reference TRBV5-1 and TRBJ2-7, reads KAGVTQTPRYLIKTRGQQVTLSCSPISGHRSVSWYQQTPGQGLQFLFEYFSETQRNKGNFPGRFSGRQFSNSRSEMNVSTLELGDSALYLCASSGPSYEQYFGPGTRLTVT.

The chain combines TRBV11-2 with TRBJ2-5, with D perhaps matching TRBD1 (5 bases). Trimming stripped 2 bases from V and 1 base from J, with 11 bases between. Germline V CDR1 and CDR2: SGHAT, FQNNGV. CDR3 length: 15 residues. CDR3 DNA sequence: TGTGCCAGCAGCTTAACCGCGACAGTCCAAGAGACCCAGTACTTC. It encodes CASSLTATVQETQYF.

This clone was counted only a few times. V is TRBV7-9 and J is TRBJ2-6; 7 bases are a match to TRBD1. With 5 bases clipped from V and 0 bases from J, the junction kept 7 bases outside the gene matches. This CDR3 region has 17 residues. Per germline, CDR1 SEHNR and CDR2 FQNEAQ (reference sequence). CDR3 in amino acids: CASSLPTGTSGANVLTF. DNA for the CDR3: TGTGCCAGCAGCCTCCCGACAGGGACCTCTGGGGCCAACGTCCTGACTTTC. Complete variable domain (other parts from reference TRBV7-9 and TRBJ2-6): DTGVSQNPRHKITKRGQNVTFRCDPISEHNRLYWYRQTLGQGPEFLTYFQNEAQLEKSRLLSDRFSAERPKGSFSTLEIQRTEQGDSAMYLCASSLPTGTSGANVLTFGAGSRLTVL.

The CDR3 DNA is TGTGCCAGCAGCTACAGCGCCGGGACAGCTTATGGCTACACCTTC. Its translation is CASSYSAGTAYGYTF. The rearrangement links TRBV19 to TRBJ1-2, with 7 bases matching TRBD1. Germline CDR1 and CDR2: LNHDA and SQIVND (reference sequence). The CDR3 contains 15 residues. With V trimmed by 9 bases and J by 5 bases, 15 bases remained unmatched.

The V gene is TRBV18, the J gene TRBJ2-7, with D perhaps given as TRBD1 or TRBD2 (6 bases each). The CDR3 runs 15 residues. Trimming removed 3 bases at V and 5 bases at J, with 17 bases between. Germline CDR1 and CDR2: KGHSH and LQKENI. CDR3 nucleotide sequence: TGTGCCAGCTCACCCCGGGGCAGGGGAGGTCACGAGCAGTACTTC. Amino acids: CASSPRGRGGHEQYF.

The chain combines TRBV7-6 with TRBJ2-7; 8 bases are a match to TRBD1. CDR3 length: 15 residues. CDR1 and CDR2 (germline): SGHVS, FNYEAQ. V lost 1 base, J lost 1 base, and 3 bases stayed unmatched. The CDR3 region is CASSLGTGRSYEQYF. The CDR3 nucleotides are TGTGCCAGCAGCTTAGGGACAGGGAGGTCCTACGAGCAGTACTTC.

The V call is TRBV7-8, the J call TRBJ2-2; unclear D gene. The CDR3 consists of 15 residues. Trimming shortened V by 0 bases and J by 9 bases, and 14 bases separated the two germline ends. CDR1 is SGHVS and CDR2 is FQNEAQ in the germline V gene. In DNA, the CDR3 is TGTGCCAGCAGCTTAGCGTCCCTACTCCTCCGGGAGCTGTTTTTT. Amino acids: CASSLASLLLRELFF.

The chain joins TRBV6-9 to TRBJ1-2, with D hard to call. With 6 bases removed from V and 8 bases from J, the gap between germline ends came to 16 bases. In germline, CDR1 is MNHGY, CDR2 SVAAGI. The CDR3 runs 13 residues. CDR3 region: CASRSDGGLGYTF. The CDR3, as DNA: TGTGCCAGCAGATCGGACGGAGGGCTGGGCTACACCTTC.

The chain is built from TRBV27 and TRBJ2-1; a weak D match, TRBD1 (6 bases). The V gene's germline CDR1 is MNHEY and CDR2 SMNVEV (reference sequence). The CDR3 extends over 16 amino acids. V shed 4 bases and J shed 1 base, with 14 bases lying between them. The DNA for the CDR3 is TGTGCCAGCAGTTCGGAACAGGGTCTGTCCTACAATGAGCAGTTCTTC. It specifies CASSSEQGLSYNEQFF.

The chain is built from TRBV7-8 and TRBJ2-1, with D possibly matching TRBD2 (6 bases). Between the trimmed V and J ends, which lost 5 bases and 3 bases, there was a span of 11 bases. Germline V gene data show CDR1 as SGHVS and CDR2 as FQNEAQ. The CDR3 length is 14 residues. CDR3 sequence reads: CASSTGTRYNEQFF. The CDR3 DNA sequence: TGTGCCAGCAGCACCGGGACTCGCTACAATGAGCAGTTCTTC. The full variable domain, with the rest looked up from reference TRBV7-8 and TRBJ2-1, is GAGVSQSPRYKVAKRGQDVALRCDPISGHVSLFWYQQALGQGPEFLTYFQNEAQLDKSGLPSDRFFAERPEGSVSTLKIQRTQQEDSAVYLCASSTGTRYNEQFFGPGTRLTVL.

V usage is TRBV5-8 and J usage is TRBJ1-5; D possibly corresponds to TRBD1 (6 bases). V lost 3 bases and J 4 bases, leaving 11 bases between the germline ends. The germline V gene encodes CDR1 SGHTS and CDR2 YDEGEE. The CDR3 runs to 14 residues. CDR3 coding DNA: TGTGCCAGCAGCTCGGACAGCTCAAATCAGCCCCAGCATTTT. Its translation is CASSSDSSNQPQHF.

Ten or more counts support this clone. The junction and the germline gene differ at one end; a read error may be behind it. The chain employs TRBV6-4 and TRBJ1-6; no clear D. This CDR3 has 13 amino acids. Germline values: CDR1 MRHNA, CDR2 SNTAGT. The CDR3 nucleotides are TGTGCCAGCAGTGACTCCAATAATTCACCCCTCCACTTT. It specifies CASSDSNNSPLHF.

The chain employs TRBV6-5 and TRBJ2-5; unclear D gene. The ends were cut back, 0 bases at V and 1 base at J, with 12 bases in the middle. CDR3 length: 16 amino acids. Germline CDR1 is MNHEY and CDR2 is SVGAGI. CDR3 protein: CASSYSPAKPQETQYF. In DNA, the CDR3 is TGTGCCAGCAGTTACTCTCCCGCCAAACCCCAAGAGACCCAGTACTTC.

The chain employs TRBV28 and TRBJ2-6; D gene unclear. V dropped 8 bases and J dropped 2 bases, with 10 bases sitting between them. Germline loops: CDR1 MDHEN, CDR2 SYDVKM. The CDR3 is 14 amino acids. CDR3 loop: CASYREAGANVLTF. DNA for the CDR3: TGTGCCAGCTATAGGGAAGCTGGGGCCAACGTCCTGACTTTC.

This clone showed up just a few times. The V and J genes are TRBV7-2 and TRBJ2-1; TRBD2 matches at 14 bases. The CDR3 has 18 amino acids. The V gene's germline CDR1 is SGHTA and CDR2 FQGNSA. The trim removed 4 bases at V and 3 bases at J, leaving 8 bases unmatched. The DNA for the CDR3 is TGTGCCAGCAGCTCCTGGACTAGCGGGGGGCCGGACTACAATGAGCAGTTCTTC. Translated, it gives CASSSWTSGGPDYNEQFF.

The chain is built from TRBV5-6 and TRBJ1-5; maybe TRBD1 (5 bases). CDR3 length equals 14 residues. V was trimmed by 1 base and J by 9 bases, leaving 14 bases between them. Germline assignment: CDR1 SGHDT and CDR2 YYEEEE. CDR3 DNA sequence: TGTGCCAGCAGCTTGTCCGCCGCCCAGGGGCCCCAGCATTTT. Its translation is CASSLSAAQGPQHF.

This rearrangement joins TRBV6-6 to TRBJ2-7; D remains unclear. V was clipped by 6 bases and J by 6 bases, with 18 bases between them. The CDR3 extends over 14 amino acids. Germline lookup yields CDR1 MNHNY and CDR2 SVGAGI (reference sequence). CDR3 residues: CASSQAILGFEQYF. In DNA form, the CDR3 reads TGTGCCAGCAGCCAGGCCATCCTCGGTTTCGAGCAGTACTTC.

V is TRBV7-9 and J is TRBJ1-1; possibly TRBD1 for D (5 bases). The CDR3 extends over 16 amino acids. CDR1 and CDR2 from the germline V gene are SEHNR and FQNEAQ (reference sequence). Trimming took 0 bases from V and 5 from J, leaving 16 bases between them. DNA of the CDR3: TGTGCCAGCAGCTTAGCGGTGTGGGGCATTAAAACTGAAGCTTTCTTT. Its translation: CASSLAVWGIKTEAFF.

This clone was counted between two and nine times. The genes are TRBV28 and TRBJ2-1; the match to TRBD1 covers 11 bases. The CDR3 contains 14 residues. V dropped 10 bases and J dropped 8; count of bases not matched to a gene: 10. CDR1 MDHEN and CDR2 SYDVKM come from the germline V gene. The CDR3 spells CATSGTGGVYEQFF. DNA of the CDR3: TGTGCCACCTCCGGGACAGGGGGAGTCTATGAGCAGTTCTTC.

The chain links TRBV7-9 to TRBJ2-7; D remains ambiguous. CDR1 and CDR2 from the germline V gene are SEHNR and FQNEAQ (reference sequence). The CDR3 extends over 12 amino acids. V was trimmed by 5 bases and J by 3 bases, leaving 8 bases between them. CDR3 in amino acids: CASSPVHYEQYF. The CDR3 nucleotides read TGTGCCAGCAGCCCGGTCCACTACGAGCAGTACTTC.

The chain employs TRBV5-4 and TRBJ2-7, with D uncertain. Germline V lookup: CDR1 SGHNT, CDR2 YYREEE (reference sequence). The CDR3 consists of 14 residues. Trimming shortened V by 0 bases and J by 3 bases, and 10 bases separated the two germline ends. In nucleotides, the CDR3 is TGTGCCAGCAGCTTGGGTGGCGATTTCTACGAGCAGTACTTC. Amino acids: CASSLGGDFYEQYF.

Details on this clone: This may be a read error: a much more frequent sequence differs by one nucleotide. The CDR3 is CASSHSSDQVYEQYF. The CDR3 bases are TGCGCCAGCAGCCATTCTAGCGACCAAGTCTACGAGCAGTACTTC. The rearrangement uses TRBV4-1 and TRBJ2-7, with D possibly TRBD2 on 6 matching bases. In germline, CDR1 is MGHRA, CDR2 YSYEKL. This CDR3 spans 15 amino acids. V lost 3 bases and J lost 3, with 15 bases in between.

The chain links TRBV7-9 to TRBJ2-1; 11 bases are shared with TRBD2. Germline values: CDR1 SEHNR, CDR2 FQNEAQ (reference sequence). V lost 4 bases to trimming and J lost 13 bases; unmatched junction nucleotides: 6. This CDR3 has 13 residues. The CDR3 sequence is CASSSGTSGAQFF. CDR3 coding DNA: TGTGCCAGCAGCTCCGGGACTAGCGGAGCTCAGTTCTTC.

Sample share makes this clone medium-sized. The genes are TRBV4-1 and TRBJ2-2; no reliable D call. Germline loops: CDR1 MGHRA, CDR2 YSYEKL. The V gene lost 0 bases and the J gene lost 9 bases, with 5 bases spanning the gap. The CDR3 is 12 residues long. In DNA, the CDR3 is TGCGCCAGCAGCCAAGAAGGTTGGGAGCTGTTTTTT. As protein: CASSQEGWELFF.

The gene calls are TRBV25-1 and TRBJ2-1; maybe TRBD2 (5 bases). This CDR3 spans 16 amino acids. The V end was cut by 0 bases, the J end by 0 bases, with 9 bases between. Germline loops: CDR1 MGHDK, CDR2 SYGVNS. In DNA form, the CDR3 reads TGTGCCAGCAGTGAATATATAGGGAGCTCCTACAATGAGCAGTTCTTC. This encodes CASSEYIGSSYNEQFF.

The chain carries TRBV21-1 and TRBJ2-1; whether TRBD1, the table's D call, matches the DNA was not checked. TRBV21-1 is a pseudogene segment. The CDR3 totals 15 residues. The CDR3 DNA is TGTGCCAGCAGCAAGCCCTGCAGCTCCTACAATGAGCAGTTCTTC. It codes for CASSKPCSSYNEQFF.

This clone was found once. The chain recombines TRBV30 with TRBJ1-2, with D perhaps TRBD1 (5 bases). CDR3 size: 11 residues. The germline V gene has CDR1 GTSNPN and CDR2 SVGIG (reference sequence). The V and J ends lost 4 bases and 6 bases respectively, with 9 bases between them. The CDR3 sequence: CAWMGLDGYTF. CDR3 nucleotide sequence: TGTGCCTGGATGGGGCTGGATGGCTACACCTTC.

The rearrangement links TRBV7-8 to TRBJ1-2; D is possibly TRBD1 (5 bases). CDR1 is SGHVS, CDR2 FQNEAQ, per germline. The CDR3 is 15 residues long. Trimming shortened V by 2 bases and J by 4 bases, and 14 bases separated the two germline ends. CDR3 protein: CASSLYQGFGYGYTF. DNA of the CDR3: TGTGCCAGCAGCTTATACCAGGGCTTTGGCTATGGCTACACCTTC.